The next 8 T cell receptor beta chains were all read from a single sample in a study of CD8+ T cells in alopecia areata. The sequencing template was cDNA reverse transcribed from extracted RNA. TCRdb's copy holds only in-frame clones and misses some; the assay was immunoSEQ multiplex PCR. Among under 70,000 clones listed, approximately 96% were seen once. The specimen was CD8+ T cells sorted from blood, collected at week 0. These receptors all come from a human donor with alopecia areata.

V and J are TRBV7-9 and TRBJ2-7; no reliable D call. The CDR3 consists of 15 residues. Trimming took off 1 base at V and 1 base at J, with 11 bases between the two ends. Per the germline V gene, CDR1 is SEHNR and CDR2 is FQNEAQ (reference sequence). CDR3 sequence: CASSLESSGSYEQYF. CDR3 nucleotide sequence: TGTGCCAGCAGCTTAGAGTCCAGTGGTTCCTACGAGCAGTACTTC.

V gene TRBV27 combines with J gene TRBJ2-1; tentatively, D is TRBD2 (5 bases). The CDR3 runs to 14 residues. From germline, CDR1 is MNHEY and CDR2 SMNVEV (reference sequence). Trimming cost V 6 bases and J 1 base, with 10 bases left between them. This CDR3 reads CASRLPGSYNEQFF. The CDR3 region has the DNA TGTGCCAGCAGACTGCCGGGGTCCTACAATGAGCAGTTCTTC.

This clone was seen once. The CDR3 bases are TGCGCCAGCAGCCAAGACCTTGGGAATCAGCCCCAGCATTTT. The encoded protein is CASSQDLGNQPQHF. This chain connects TRBV4-1 to TRBJ1-5; no clear D gene. CDR1 is MGHRA, CDR2 YSYEKL, per germline. Trimming removed 0 bases from V and 4 bases from J, with 7 bases in between. CDR3 length: 14 residues.

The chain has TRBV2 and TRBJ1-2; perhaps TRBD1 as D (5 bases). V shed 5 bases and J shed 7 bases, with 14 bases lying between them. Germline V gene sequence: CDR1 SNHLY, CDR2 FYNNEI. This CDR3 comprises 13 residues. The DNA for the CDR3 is TGTGCCAGCAGTTCAGACTGGGGCCGTGGCTACACCTTC. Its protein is CASSSDWGRGYTF.

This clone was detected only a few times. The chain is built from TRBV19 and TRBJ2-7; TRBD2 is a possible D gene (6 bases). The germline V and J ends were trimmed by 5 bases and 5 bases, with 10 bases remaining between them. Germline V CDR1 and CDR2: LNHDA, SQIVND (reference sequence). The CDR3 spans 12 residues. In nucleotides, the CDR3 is TGTGCCAGTAGTCTCGGGAGACACGAGCAGTACTTC. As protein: CASSLGRHEQYF. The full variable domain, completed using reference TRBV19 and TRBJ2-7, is DGGITQSPKYLFRKEGQNVTLSCEQNLNHDAMYWYRQDPGQGLRLIYYSQIVNDFQKGDIAEGYSVSREKKESFPLTVTSAQKNPTAFYLCASSLGRHEQYFGPGTRLTVT.

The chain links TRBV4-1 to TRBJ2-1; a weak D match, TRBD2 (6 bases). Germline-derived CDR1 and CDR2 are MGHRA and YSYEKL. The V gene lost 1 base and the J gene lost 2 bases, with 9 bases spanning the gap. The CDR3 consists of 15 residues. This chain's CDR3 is CASSQAGGAYNEQFF. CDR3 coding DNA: TGCGCCAGCAGCCAAGCCGGAGGGGCCTACAATGAGCAGTTCTTC.

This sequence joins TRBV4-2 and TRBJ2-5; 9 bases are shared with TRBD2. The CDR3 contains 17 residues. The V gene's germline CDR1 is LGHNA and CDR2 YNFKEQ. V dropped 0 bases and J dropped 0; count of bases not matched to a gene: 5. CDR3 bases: TGTGCCAGCAGCCAAGAGCTAGCGGGACGCTACCAAGAGACCCAGTACTTC. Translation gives CASSQELAGRYQETQYF.

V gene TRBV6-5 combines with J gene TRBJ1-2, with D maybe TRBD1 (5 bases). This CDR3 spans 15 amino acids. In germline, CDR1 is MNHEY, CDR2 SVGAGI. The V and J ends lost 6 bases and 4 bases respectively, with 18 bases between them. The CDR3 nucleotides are TGTGCCAGCAGCCAGGGAGGCAGCCCTTTCTATGGCTACACCTTC. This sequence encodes CASSQGGSPFYGYTF.